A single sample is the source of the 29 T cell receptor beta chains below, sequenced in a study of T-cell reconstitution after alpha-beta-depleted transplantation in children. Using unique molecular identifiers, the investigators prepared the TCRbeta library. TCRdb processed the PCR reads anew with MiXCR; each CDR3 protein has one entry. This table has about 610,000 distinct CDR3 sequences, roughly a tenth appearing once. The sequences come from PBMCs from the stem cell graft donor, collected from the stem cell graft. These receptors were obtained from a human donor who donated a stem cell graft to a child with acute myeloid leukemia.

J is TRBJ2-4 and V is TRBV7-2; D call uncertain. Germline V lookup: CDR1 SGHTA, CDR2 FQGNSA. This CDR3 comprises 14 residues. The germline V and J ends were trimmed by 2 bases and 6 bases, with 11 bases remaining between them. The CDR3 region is CASSLQRSGNIQYF. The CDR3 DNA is TGTGCCAGCAGCTTACAGAGGTCAGGAAACATTCAGTACTTC.

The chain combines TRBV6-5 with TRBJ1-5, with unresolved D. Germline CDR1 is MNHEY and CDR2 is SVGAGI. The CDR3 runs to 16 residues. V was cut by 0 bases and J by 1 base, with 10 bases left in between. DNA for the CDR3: TGTGCCAGCAGTTACTCAAGTCACCTAAGCAATCAGCCCCAGCATTTT. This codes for CASSYSSHLSNQPQHF.

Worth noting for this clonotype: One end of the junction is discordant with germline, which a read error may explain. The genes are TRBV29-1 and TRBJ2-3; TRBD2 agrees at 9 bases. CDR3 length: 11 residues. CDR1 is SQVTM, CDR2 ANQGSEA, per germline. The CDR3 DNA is TGCAGCGTTGAATTTGCGGGAGGGCCGAGTTTT. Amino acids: CSVEFAGGPSF.

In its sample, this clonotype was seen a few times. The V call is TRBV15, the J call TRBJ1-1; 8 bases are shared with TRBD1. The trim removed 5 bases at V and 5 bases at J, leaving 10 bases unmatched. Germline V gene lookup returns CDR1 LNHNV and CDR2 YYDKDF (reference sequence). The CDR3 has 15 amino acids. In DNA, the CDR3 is TGTGCCACCAGCGGGAAGAACAGGGGGATAACTGAAGCTTTCTTT. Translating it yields CATSGKNRGITEAFF.

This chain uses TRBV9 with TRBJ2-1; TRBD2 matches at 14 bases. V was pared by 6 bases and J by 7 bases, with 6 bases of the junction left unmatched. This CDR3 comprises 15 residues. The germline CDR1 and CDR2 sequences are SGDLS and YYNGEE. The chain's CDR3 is CASTPTSGRANEQFF. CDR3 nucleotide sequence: TGTGCCAGCACCCCGACTAGCGGGAGGGCTAATGAGCAGTTCTTC.

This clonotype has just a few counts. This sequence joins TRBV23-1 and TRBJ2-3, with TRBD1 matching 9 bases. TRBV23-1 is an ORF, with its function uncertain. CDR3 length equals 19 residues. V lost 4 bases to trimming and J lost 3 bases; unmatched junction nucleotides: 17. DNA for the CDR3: TGCGCCAGCAGTCCCTCGGGCCCGCAACGGACAGGGGAAACAGATACGCAGTATTTT. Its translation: CASSPSGPQRTGETDTQYF.

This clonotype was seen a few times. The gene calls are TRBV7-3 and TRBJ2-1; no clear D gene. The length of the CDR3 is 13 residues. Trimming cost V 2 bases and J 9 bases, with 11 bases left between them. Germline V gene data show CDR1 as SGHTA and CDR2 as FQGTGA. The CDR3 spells CASSLESSAEQFF. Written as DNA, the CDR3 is TGTGCCAGCAGCTTAGAATCTTCCGCTGAGCAGTTCTTC.

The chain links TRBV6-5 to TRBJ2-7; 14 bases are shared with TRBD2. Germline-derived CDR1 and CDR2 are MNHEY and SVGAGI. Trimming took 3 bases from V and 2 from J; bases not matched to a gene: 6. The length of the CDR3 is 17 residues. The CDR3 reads CASSYSPTSGRAYEQYF. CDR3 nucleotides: TGTGCCAGCAGTTATTCCCCGACTAGCGGGAGGGCCTACGAGCAGTACTTC.

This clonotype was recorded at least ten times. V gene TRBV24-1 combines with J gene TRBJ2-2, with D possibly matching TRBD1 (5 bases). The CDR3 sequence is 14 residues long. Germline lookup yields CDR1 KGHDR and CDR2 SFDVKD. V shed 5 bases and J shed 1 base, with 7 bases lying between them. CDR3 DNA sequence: TGTGCCACCAGTGGGCAGGGGAACACCGGGGAGCTGTTTTTT. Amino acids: CATSGQGNTGELFF.

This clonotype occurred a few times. The CDR3 DNA reads as TGCAGCGGCAGACAGAGTTCCTACAATGAGCAGTTCTTC. As protein: CSGRQSSYNEQFF. This chain links TRBV29-1 with TRBJ2-1, with a possible D match to TRBD1 (5 bases). The CDR3 has 13 amino acids. V lost 7 bases and J lost 1, with 11 bases in between. CDR1 is SQVTM and CDR2 is ANQGSEA in the germline V gene.

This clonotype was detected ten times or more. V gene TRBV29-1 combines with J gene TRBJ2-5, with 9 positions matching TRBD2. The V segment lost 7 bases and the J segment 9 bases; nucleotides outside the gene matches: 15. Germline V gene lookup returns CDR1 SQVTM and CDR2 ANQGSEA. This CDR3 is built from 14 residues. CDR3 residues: CSGTGLAQSTAQYF. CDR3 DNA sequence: TGCAGCGGCACGGGACTAGCACAATCCACGGCCCAGTACTTC.

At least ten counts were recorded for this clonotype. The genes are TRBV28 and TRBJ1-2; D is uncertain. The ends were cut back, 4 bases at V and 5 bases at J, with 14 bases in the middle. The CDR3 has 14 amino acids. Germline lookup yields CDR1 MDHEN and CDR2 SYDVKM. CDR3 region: CASSSPGRGYGYTF. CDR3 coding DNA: TGTGCCAGCAGTTCACCCGGGCGAGGTTATGGCTACACCTTC.

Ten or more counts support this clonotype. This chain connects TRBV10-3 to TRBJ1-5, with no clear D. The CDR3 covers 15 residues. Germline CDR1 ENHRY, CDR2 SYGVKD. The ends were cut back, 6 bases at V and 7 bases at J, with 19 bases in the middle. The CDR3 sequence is CAIRAGEPLAQPQHF. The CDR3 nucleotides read TGTGCCATCAGAGCGGGAGAACCCCTGGCCCAGCCCCAGCATTTT.

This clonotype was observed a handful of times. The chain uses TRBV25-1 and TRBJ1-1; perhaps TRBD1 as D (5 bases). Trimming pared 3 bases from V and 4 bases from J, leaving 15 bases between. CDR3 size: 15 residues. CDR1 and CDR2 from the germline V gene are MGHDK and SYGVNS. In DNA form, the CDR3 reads TGTGCCAGCAGTGATCAGGGCCTCATGGGCACTGAAGCTTTCTTT. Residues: CASSDQGLMGTEAFF.

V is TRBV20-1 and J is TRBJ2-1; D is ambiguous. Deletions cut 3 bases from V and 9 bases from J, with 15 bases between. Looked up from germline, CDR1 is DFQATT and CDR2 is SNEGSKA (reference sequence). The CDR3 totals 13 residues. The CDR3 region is CSASYLASSEQFF. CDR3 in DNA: TGCAGTGCTAGTTATCTGGCGTCGTCTGAGCAGTTCTTC.

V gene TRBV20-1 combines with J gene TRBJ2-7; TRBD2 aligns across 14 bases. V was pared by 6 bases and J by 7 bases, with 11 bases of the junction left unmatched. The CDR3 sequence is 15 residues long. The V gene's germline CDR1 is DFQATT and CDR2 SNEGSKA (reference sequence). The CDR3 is CSARDGTSGRYEQYF. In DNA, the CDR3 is TGCAGTGCCCGCGACGGGACTAGCGGGAGATATGAGCAGTACTTC.

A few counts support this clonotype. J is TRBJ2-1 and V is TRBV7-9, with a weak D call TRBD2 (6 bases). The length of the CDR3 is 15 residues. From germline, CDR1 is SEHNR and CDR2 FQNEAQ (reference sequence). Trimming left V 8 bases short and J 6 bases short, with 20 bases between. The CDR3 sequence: CASGEGTARGNEQFF. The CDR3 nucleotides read TGTGCCAGCGGAGAAGGGACTGCGAGAGGCAATGAGCAGTTCTTC.

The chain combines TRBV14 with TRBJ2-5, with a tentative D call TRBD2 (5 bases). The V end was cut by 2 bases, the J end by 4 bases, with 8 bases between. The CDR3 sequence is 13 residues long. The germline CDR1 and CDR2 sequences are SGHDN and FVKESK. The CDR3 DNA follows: TGTGCCAGCAGCCAATTGAGGGCAGAGACCCAGTACTTC. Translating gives CASSQLRAETQYF.

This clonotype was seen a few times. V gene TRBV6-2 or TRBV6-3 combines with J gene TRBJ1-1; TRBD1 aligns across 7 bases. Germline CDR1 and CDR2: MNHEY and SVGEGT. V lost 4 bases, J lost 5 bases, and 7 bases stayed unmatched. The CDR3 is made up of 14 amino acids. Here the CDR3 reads CASSWDSGRTEAFF. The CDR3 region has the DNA TGTGCCAGCAGTTGGGACAGTGGTAGGACTGAAGCTTTCTTT.

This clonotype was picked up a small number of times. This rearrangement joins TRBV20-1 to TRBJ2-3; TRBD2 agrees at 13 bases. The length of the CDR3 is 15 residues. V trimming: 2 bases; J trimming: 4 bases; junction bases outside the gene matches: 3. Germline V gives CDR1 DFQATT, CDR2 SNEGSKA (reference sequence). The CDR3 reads CSARWTSGSPDTQYF. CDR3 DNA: TGCAGTGCTAGATGGACTAGCGGGAGCCCAGATACGCAGTATTTT.

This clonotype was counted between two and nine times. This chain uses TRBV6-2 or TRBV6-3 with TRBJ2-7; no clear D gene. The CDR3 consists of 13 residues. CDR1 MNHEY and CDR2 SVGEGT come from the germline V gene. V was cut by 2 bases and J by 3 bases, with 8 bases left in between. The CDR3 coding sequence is TGTGCCAGCAGTTACACGGACGGCTACGAGCAGTACTTC. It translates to CASSYTDGYEQYF.

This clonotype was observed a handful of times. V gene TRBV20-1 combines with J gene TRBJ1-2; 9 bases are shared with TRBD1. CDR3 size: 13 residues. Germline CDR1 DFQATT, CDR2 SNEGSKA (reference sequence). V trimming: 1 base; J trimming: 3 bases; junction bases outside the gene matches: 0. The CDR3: CSARGTGDYGYTF. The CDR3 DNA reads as TGCAGTGCTAGAGGGACAGGGGACTATGGCTACACCTTC.

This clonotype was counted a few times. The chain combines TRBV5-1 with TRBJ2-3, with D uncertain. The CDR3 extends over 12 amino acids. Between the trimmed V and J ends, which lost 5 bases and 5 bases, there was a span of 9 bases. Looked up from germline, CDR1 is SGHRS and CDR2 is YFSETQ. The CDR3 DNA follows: TGCGCCAGCAGTCAACCAGAAGATACGCAGTATTTT. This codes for CASSQPEDTQYF.

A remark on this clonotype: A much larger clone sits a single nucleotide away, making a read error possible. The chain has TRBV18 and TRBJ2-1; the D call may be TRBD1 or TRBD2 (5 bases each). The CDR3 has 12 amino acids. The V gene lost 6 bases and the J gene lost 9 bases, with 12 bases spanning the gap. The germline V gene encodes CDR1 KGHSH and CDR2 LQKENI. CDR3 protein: CASSQAGTEQFF. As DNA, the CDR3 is TGTGCCAGCTCGCAGGCAGGGACTGAGCAGTTCTTC.

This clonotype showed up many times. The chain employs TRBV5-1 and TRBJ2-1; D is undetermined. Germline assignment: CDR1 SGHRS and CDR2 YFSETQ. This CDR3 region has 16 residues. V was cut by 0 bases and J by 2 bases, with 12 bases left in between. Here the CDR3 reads CASSLAGGATYNEQFF. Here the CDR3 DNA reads TGCGCCAGCAGCTTGGCCGGCGGAGCCACCTACAATGAGCAGTTCTTC. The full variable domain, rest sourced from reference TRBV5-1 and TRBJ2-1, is KAGVTQTPRYLIKTRGQQVTLSCSPISGHRSVSWYQQTPGQGLQFLFEYFSETQRNKGNFPGRFSGRQFSNSRSEMNVSTLELGDSALYLCASSLAGGATYNEQFFGPGTRLTVL.

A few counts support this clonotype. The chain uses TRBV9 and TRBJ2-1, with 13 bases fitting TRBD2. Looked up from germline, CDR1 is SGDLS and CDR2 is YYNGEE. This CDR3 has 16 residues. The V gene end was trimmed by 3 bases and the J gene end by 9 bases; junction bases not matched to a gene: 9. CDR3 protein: CASSATPGLAGREQFF. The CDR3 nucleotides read TGTGCCAGCAGCGCCACACCGGGACTAGCGGGACGTGAGCAGTTCTTC. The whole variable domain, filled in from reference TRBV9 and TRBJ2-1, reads DSGVTQTPKHLITATGQRVTLRCSPRSGDLSVYWYQQSLDQGLQFLIQYYNGEERAKGNILERFSAQQFPDLHSELNLSSLELGDSALYFCASSATPGLAGREQFFGPGTRLTVL.

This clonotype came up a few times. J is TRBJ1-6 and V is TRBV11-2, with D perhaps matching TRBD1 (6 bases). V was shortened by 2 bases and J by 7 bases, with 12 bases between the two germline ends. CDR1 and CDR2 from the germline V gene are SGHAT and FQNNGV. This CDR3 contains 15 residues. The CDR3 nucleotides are TGTGCCAGCAGCTTACGGGGGCAGGGGAATTCACCCCTCCACTTT. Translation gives CASSLRGQGNSPLHF. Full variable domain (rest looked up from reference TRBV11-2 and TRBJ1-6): EAGVAQSPRYKIIEKRQSVAFWCNPISGHATLYWYQQILGQGPKLLIQFQNNGVVDDSQLPKDRFSAERLKGVDSTLKIQPAKLEDSAVYLCASSLRGQGNSPLHFGNGTRLTVT.

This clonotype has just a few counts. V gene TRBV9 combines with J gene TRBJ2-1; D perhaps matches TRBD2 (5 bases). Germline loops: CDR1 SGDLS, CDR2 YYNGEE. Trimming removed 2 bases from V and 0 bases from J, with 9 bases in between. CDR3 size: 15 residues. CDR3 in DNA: TGTGCCAGCAGCGTTAGCGCAGGCTCCTACAATGAGCAGTTCTTC. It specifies CASSVSAGSYNEQFF.

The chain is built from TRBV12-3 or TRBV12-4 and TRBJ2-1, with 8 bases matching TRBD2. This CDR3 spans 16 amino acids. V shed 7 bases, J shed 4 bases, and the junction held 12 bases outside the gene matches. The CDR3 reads CASNINKREFYNEQFF. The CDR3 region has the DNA TGTGCCAGCAATATAAATAAGCGGGAGTTTTACAATGAGCAGTTCTTC.